Listed below are T cell receptor beta chains from one sample, sequenced in a study of T cell changes during pregnancy in multiple sclerosis. TCRdb keeps only in-frame clones here, not all; method: immunoSEQ multiplex PCR. The table has 20,000 to 25,000 clones, more than 75% seen once; the top ten hold about an eighth. This specimen was CD8+ T cells from peripheral blood mononuclear cells, taken in the first trimester of pregnancy. All receptors derive from a female donor in good health, enrolled as a control in a pregnancy study. Both conserved end residues are part of each CDR3. The D gene is left open where the match is weak. Clone size is not always given. Where it is, it says once, few, many or a class for expanded clones.

abundance	d_gene	v_gene	j_gene	CDR3aa	CDR3nt
NA	NA	TRBV27	TRBJ2-7	CASTPTGGYEQYF	TGTGCCAGCACCCCCACCGGGGGCTACGAGCAGTACTTC
NA	TRBD1	TRBV5-8	TRBJ1-2	CASSSVDRGQGNYGYTF	TGTGCCAGCAGCTCGGTGGACAGGGGGCAGGGAAACTATGGCTACACCTTC
NA	TRBD2	TRBV4-3	TRBJ2-1	CASSLGTSGTNYNEQFF	TGCGCCAGCAGCCTCGGGACTAGCGGGACGAACTACAATGAGCAGTTCTTC
NA	TRBD1	TRBV5-6	TRBJ2-7	CASSLAGGQYEQYF	TGTGCCAGCAGCTTGGCAGGGGGCCAGTACGAGCAGTACTTC
NA	NA	TRBV7-9	TRBJ1-4	CASSSSAGSREKLFF	TGTGCCAGCAGCTCGAGTGCGGGATCCCGCGAAAAACTGTTTTTT
NA	NA	TRBV6-4	TRBJ2-2	CASSGGPTGELFF	TGTGCCAGCAGCGGGGGACCCACCGGGGAGCTGTTTTTT
NA	TRBD1	TRBV9	TRBJ2-7	CASSTSSGTGAEQYF	TGTGCCAGCAGCACTAGCTCCGGGACAGGGGCCGAGCAGTACTTC
NA	NA	TRBV11-2	TRBJ2-7	CASSQGHTYEQYF	TGTGCCAGCAGCCAGGGACATACCTACGAGCAGTACTTC
NA	TRBD1	TRBV6-5	TRBJ1-1	CASSYSSGTGTEAFF	TGTGCCAGCAGTTATTCCTCCGGGACAGGAACTGAAGCTTTCTTT
NA	TRBD1	TRBV28	TRBJ1-4	CASSRGDRGSISEKLFF	TGTGCCAGCAGCCGAGGGGACAGGGGGTCTATCAGTGAAAAACTGTTTTTT
NA	NA	TRBV4-1	TRBJ1-4	CASSQETGTGEEKLFF	TGCGCCAGCAGCCAAGAGACGGGGACTGGGGAGGAAAAACTGTTTTTT
NA	TRBD2	TRBV4-3	TRBJ2-7	CASSQTGAGALEQYF	TGCGCCAGCAGCCAAACTGGAGCGGGAGCTCTCGAGCAGTACTTC
NA	NA	TRBV11-2	TRBJ2-2	CASSWGDGELFF	TGTGCCAGCAGCTGGGGGGATGGGGAGCTGTTTTTT
NA	NA	TRBV5-1	TRBJ1-1	CASSLAGESTEAFF	TGCGCCAGCAGCTTGGCCGGGGAGAGCACTGAAGCTTTCTTT
NA	NA	TRBV5-1	TRBJ1-1	CASSWHGAGDTEAFF	TGCGCCAGCAGCTGGCACGGGGCGGGGGACACTGAAGCTTTCTTT
once	NA	TRBV7-9	TRBJ2-1	CASSLVQGSPLKQFF	TGTGCCAGCAGCTTAGTTCAGGGGTCTCCCCTGAAACAGTTCTTC
few	NA	TRBV5-6	TRBJ2-1	CATSLLVNNEQFF	TGTGCCACCTCCCTACTAGTAAACAATGAGCAGTTCTTC
NA	NA	TRBV2	TRBJ1-1	CASKVAQEAFF	TGTGCCAGCAAAGTCGCGCAAGAAGCTTTCTTT
NA	NA	TRBV28	TRBJ2-7	CASSTLSLVYEQYF	TGTGCCAGCAGTACCCTTAGCTTGGTCTACGAGCAGTACTTC
NA	TRBD1	TRBV28	TRBJ2-7	CASRDRGSYEQYF	TGTGCCAGCCGGGACAGGGGTTCCTACGAGCAGTACTTC
NA	TRBD2	TRBV4-1	TRBJ2-3	CASSQESRGGLDTQYF	TGCGCCAGCAGCCAAGAGTCGCGGGGGGGATTAGATACGCAGTATTTT
NA	NA	TRBV28	TRBJ2-5	CASSPWVGRQETQYF	TGTGCCAGCAGTCCTTGGGTGGGGAGACAAGAGACCCAGTACTTC
NA	NA	TRBV19	TRBJ2-2	CASKEGTYTGELFF	TGTGCCAGTAAGGAGGGGACCTACACCGGGGAGCTGTTTTTT
many	TRBD1	TRBV15	TRBJ2-5	CATSRAQGAETQYF	TGTGCCACCAGCAGGGCACAGGGGGCGGAGACCCAGTACTTC
NA	NA	TRBV19	TRBJ2-1	CASSIIKGADEQFF	TGTGCCAGTAGTATAATCAAGGGAGCGGATGAGCAGTTCTTC
NA	NA	TRBV27	TRBJ2-1	CASSRDRTIDEQFF	TGTGCCAGCAGCCGGGATAGGACTATCGATGAGCAGTTCTTC
few	NA	TRBV6-4	TRBJ2-3	CASSDSQAGDSDTQYF	TGTGCCAGCAGTGACTCTCAGGCAGGGGATTCAGATACGCAGTATTTT
NA	NA	TRBV30	TRBJ1-3	CAWSHRRGGNTIYF	TGTGCCTGGAGTCATCGGCGGGGGGGAAACACCATATATTTT
NA	NA	TRBV28	TRBJ2-1	CASIAYNEQFF	TGTGCCAGCATCGCCTACAATGAGCAGTTCTTC
NA	TRBD1	TRBV28	TRBJ2-7	CASSFDRGDYEQYF	TGTGCCAGCAGTTTCGACAGGGGTGACTACGAGCAGTACTTC
NA	TRBD1	TRBV11-2	TRBJ1-1	CASSLDTGGTEAFF	TGTGCCAGCAGCTTAGATACAGGGGGCACTGAAGCTTTCTTT
NA	TRBD1	TRBV7-6	TRBJ1-2	CASRPIAGQLYGYTF	TGTGCCAGCAGACCTATTGCGGGACAGCTCTATGGCTACACCTTC
once	TRBD1	TRBV27	TRBJ1-1	CASRDRGQREAFF	TGTGCCAGCAGGGACAGGGGGCAGCGTGAAGCTTTCTTT
NA	TRBD2	TRBV19	TRBJ2-7	CASNERESYEQYF	TGTGCCAGTAATGAGCGGGAGTCTTACGAGCAGTACTTC
many	TRBD1	TRBV4-2	TRBJ2-1	CASSPGQVFNEQFF	TGTGCCAGCAGCCCAGGACAGGTCTTCAATGAGCAGTTCTTC
few	NA	TRBV6-6	TRBJ2-1	CASTHGGEQFF	TGTGCCAGCACGCATGGGGGGGAGCAGTTCTTC
NA	TRBD1	TRBV6-5	TRBJ2-3	CASSGTGGPTDTQYF	TGTGCCAGCAGCGGGACAGGGGGCCCCACAGATACGCAGTATTTT
NA	TRBD2	TRBV6-1	TRBJ2-7	CASSEKEFSGSYEQYF	TGTGCCAGCAGTGAAAAGGAGTTTAGCGGGAGCTACGAGCAGTACTTC
NA	NA	TRBV4-1	TRBJ2-1	CASRIFEGYNEQFF	TGCGCCAGCAGGATTTTCGAGGGTTACAATGAGCAGTTCTTC
NA	TRBD2	TRBV4-3	TRBJ2-2	CASSQAELAGAANTGELFF	TGCGCCAGCAGCCAAGCGGAGCTAGCGGGAGCTGCGAACACCGGGGAGCTGTTTTTT
few	TRBD1	TRBV6-1	TRBJ1-1	CASRQGAVFTEAFF	TGTGCCAGCAGGCAGGGGGCTGTGTTCACTGAAGCTTTCTTT
NA	NA	TRBV11-2	TRBJ2-3	CASSLESGDIDTQYF	TGTGCCAGCAGCTTGGAGTCAGGGGATATAGATACGCAGTATTTT
NA	NA	TRBV29-1	TRBJ2-7	CSGGEELYEQYF	TGCAGCGGGGGGGAGGAACTATACGAGCAGTACTTC
NA	NA	TRBV7-9	TRBJ2-7	CASSTTGFYEQYF	TGTGCCAGCAGCACCACAGGGTTCTACGAGCAGTACTTC
once	NA	TRBV9	TRBJ1-5	CASSLGSGNQPQHF	TGTGCCAGCAGCCTGGGTTCAGGGAATCAGCCCCAGCATTTT
NA	TRBD1	TRBV29-1	TRBJ1-4	CSVEVWDRENEKLFF	TGCAGCGTTGAAGTTTGGGACAGGGAAAATGAAAAACTGTTTTTT
NA	TRBD2	TRBV9	TRBJ2-1	CASSDPLAGVQNEQFF	TGTGCCAGCAGCGACCCACTAGCGGGAGTTCAAAATGAGCAGTTCTTC
NA	TRBD2	TRBV5-6	TRBJ2-7	CASNLAGVSYEQYF	TGTGCCAGCAACTTAGCGGGGGTCTCCTACGAGCAGTACTTC
NA	NA	TRBV5-1	TRBJ2-2	CASSLEQSTGELFF	TGCGCCAGCAGCTTGGAACAGTCCACCGGGGAGCTGTTTTTT
NA	NA	TRBV2	TRBJ1-3	CASSEKFERFF	TGTGCCAGCAGTGAAAAGTTCGAGAGGTTTTTT
NA	NA	TRBV7-9	TRBJ1-2	CASSLGAGRGYTF	TGTGCCAGCAGCCTTGGGGCCGGGCGAGGCTACACCTTC
NA	TRBD2	TRBV30	TRBJ2-1	CAWSPGLAGGFDEQFF	TGTGCCTGGAGCCCGGGACTAGCGGGAGGATTCGATGAGCAGTTCTTC
NA	TRBD1	TRBV4-1	TRBJ1-5	CASSPGTGTQPQHF	TGCGCCAGCAGCCCCGGGACAGGGACTCAGCCCCAGCATTTT
NA	NA	TRBV5-1	TRBJ1-2	CASSLATGKGYGYTF	TGCGCCAGCAGCTTGGCAACAGGGAAGGGGTATGGCTACACCTTC
NA	NA	TRBV5-4	TRBJ2-7	CASSSIDTSSYEQYF	TGTGCCAGCAGCTCCATCGACACGAGCTCCTACGAGCAGTACTTC
few	NA	TRBV6-4	TRBJ1-1	CASKRTGQNTEAFF	TGTGCCAGCAAAAGAACCGGACAAAACACTGAAGCTTTCTTT